Sequencing of this TCR beta chain was carried out in a study of shared T cell receptors in the human thymus. Trimming removed 3 bases at V and 2 bases at J, with 11 bases between. The V gene's germline CDR1 is SGHAT and CDR2 FQNNGV. The CDR3 runs to 14 residues. Sequencing used immunoSEQ multiplex PCR; TCRdb keeps in-frame clones, though not all of them. The sample records approximately 730,000 clones, approximately 83% being singletons. The same data also contributed to another study, on human thymus T cells. That paper adds: Related research described strongly overlapping thymic repertoires in unrelated people.

This receptor was identified in a girl under three years old with a congenital heart defect. J is TRBJ2-7 and V is TRBV11-2, with D possibly being TRBD2 (6 bases). The specimen sequenced was thymocytes. CDR3 sequence (DNA): TGTGCCAGCAGCTTTGGCGGGGATCCCTACGAGCAGTACTTC. This sequence encodes CASSFGGDPYEQYF. Drawing the rest from reference TRBV11-2 and TRBJ2-7, the complete variable domain is EAGVAQSPRYKIIEKRQSVAFWCNPISGHATLYWYQQILGQGPKLLIQFQNNGVVDDSQLPKDRFSAERLKGVDSTLKIQPAKLEDSAVYLCASSFGGDPYEQYFGPGTRLTVT.